This is a list of T cell receptor beta chains from one sample in a study of control samples from healthy donors and cancer patients. Only in-frame clones appear in the TCRdb table, and some are missing; sequencing was by immunoSEQ multiplex PCR. Seen here are around 85,000 clones, around 94% observed once, and the top ten hold around 4.9%. The specimen sequenced was blood. The receptors were sampled from a young woman in good health. Both conserved end residues are part of each CDR3. The D gene is left open where the match is weak. Expanded clones get a size class; other rows say once, few or many, or leave the size out.

J,D,V,size,CDR3,DNA
TRBJ1-2,-,TRBV7-2,-,CASRMGSRVYGYTF,TGTGCCAGCAGAATGGGGAGTCGCGTCTATGGCTACACCTTC
TRBJ1-4,-,TRBV5-1,-,CASSPGPLGAEGEKLFF,TGCGCCAGCAGCCCGGGCCCGTTAGGGGCGGAAGGTGAAAAACTGTTTTTT
TRBJ2-5,TRBD1,TRBV29-1,-,CSVEDTGTGSLETQYF,TGCAGCGTTGAAGACACCGGGACAGGGTCGTTGGAGACCCAGTACTTC
TRBJ1-6,-,TRBV4-1,once,CASSQVWENSPLHF,TGCGCCAGCAGCCAAGTTTGGGAGAATTCACCCCTCCACTTT
TRBJ2-7,TRBD1,TRBV27,-,CASSITFQGAYEQYF,TGTGCCAGCAGTATAACCTTCCAGGGGGCCTACGAGCAGTACTTC
TRBJ1-5,-,TRBV4-1,few,CASRPTPTVSNQPQHF,TGCGCCAGCAGACCCACTCCGACAGTGAGCAATCAGCCCCAGCATTTT
TRBJ1-2,TRBD1,TRBV27,-,CASSDTGGPYYGYTF,TGTGCCAGCAGTGACACAGGGGGTCCCTACTATGGCTACACCTTC
TRBJ1-6,TRBD1,TRBV9,once,CASSEAGLTGPLDSPLHF,TGTGCCAGCAGCGAAGCCGGCCTGACAGGGCCGCTCGATTCACCCCTCCACTTT
TRBJ2-7,TRBD2,TRBV28,-,CASSLTPLGVREGYEQYF,TGTGCCAGCAGTTTAACCCCCTTGGGGGTCAGGGAGGGCTACGAGCAGTACTTC
TRBJ1-5,TRBD1,TRBV28,-,CASSFEGQGAISSNQPQHF,TGTGCCAGCAGTTTTGAGGGACAGGGGGCAATCAGCAGCAATCAGCCCCAGCATTTT
TRBJ1-4,-,TRBV15,-,CATTEAGSDGEKLFF,TGTGCCACCACCGAGGCAGGGAGCGACGGTGAAAAACTGTTTTTT
TRBJ2-7,-,TRBV27,-,CASSFLGDYEQYF,TGTGCCAGCAGTTTTTTGGGAGACTACGAGCAGTACTTC
TRBJ2-7,-,TRBV19,once,CASSICCPGHYYEQYF,TGTGCCAGTAGTATTTGTTGCCCGGGACACTACTACGAGCAGTACTTC
TRBJ2-3,TRBD1,TRBV15,-,CATSTRQGVRTDTQYF,TGTGCCACCAGCACCCGACAGGGGGTGAGGACAGATACGCAGTATTTT
TRBJ2-6,TRBD1,TRBV27,-,CASRRTGDTPGNVLTF,TGTGCCAGCAGGAGGACAGGGGACACCCCCGGCAACGTCCTGACTTTC
TRBJ1-3,-,TRBV12-5,-,CACLAGNTIYF,TGTGCTTGCCTGGCCGGAAACACCATATATTTT
TRBJ1-4,-,TRBV15,-,CATSRVGKKGRPNEKLFF,TGTGCCACCAGCAGAGTCGGCAAAAAGGGGCGACCTAATGAAAAACTGTTTTTT
TRBJ2-6,-,TRBV19,-,CASQDPNMPVLTF,TGTGCCAGTCAAGACCCAAACATGCCCGTCCTGACTTTC
TRBJ1-4,-,TRBV5-4,-,CASSAGPDEKLFF,TGTGCCAGCAGCGCCGGGCCAGATGAAAAACTGTTTTTT
TRBJ1-2,-,TRBV7-2,-,CASSIQGAYGYTF,TGTGCCAGCAGTATACAGGGTGCCTATGGCTACACCTTC
TRBJ1-2,-,TRBV4-3,-,CARRGEGGNYGYTF,TGCGCCCGCCGCGGGGAGGGGGGGAACTATGGCTACACCTTC
TRBJ2-2,-,TRBV29-1,-,CSVESGLGAYTGELFF,TGCAGCGTTGAATCAGGCCTAGGCGCATACACCGGGGAGCTGTTTTTT